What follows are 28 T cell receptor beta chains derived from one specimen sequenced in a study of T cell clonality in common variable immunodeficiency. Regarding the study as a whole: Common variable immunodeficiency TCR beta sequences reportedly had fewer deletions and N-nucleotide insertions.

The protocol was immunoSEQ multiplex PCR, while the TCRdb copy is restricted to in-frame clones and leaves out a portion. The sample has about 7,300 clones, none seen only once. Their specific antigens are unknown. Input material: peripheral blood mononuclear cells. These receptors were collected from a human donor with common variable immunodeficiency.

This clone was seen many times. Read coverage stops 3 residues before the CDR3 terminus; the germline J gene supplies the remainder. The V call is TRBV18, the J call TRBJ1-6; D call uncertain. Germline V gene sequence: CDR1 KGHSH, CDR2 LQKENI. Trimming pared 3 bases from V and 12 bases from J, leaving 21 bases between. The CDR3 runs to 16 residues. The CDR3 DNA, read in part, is TGTGCCAGCTCACCCGTTGGGTGGCGGGAGAGCGGACCC. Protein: CASSPVGWRESGP. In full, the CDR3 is CASSPVGWRESGPLHF.

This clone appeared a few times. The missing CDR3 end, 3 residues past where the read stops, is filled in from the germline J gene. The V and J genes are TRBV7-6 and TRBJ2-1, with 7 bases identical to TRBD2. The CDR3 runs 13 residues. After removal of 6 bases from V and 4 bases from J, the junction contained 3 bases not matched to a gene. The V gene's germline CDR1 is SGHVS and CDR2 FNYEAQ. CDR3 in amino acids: CASRLALYNEQFF. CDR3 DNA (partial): TGTGCCAGCAGACTAGCGCTTTACAATGAG.

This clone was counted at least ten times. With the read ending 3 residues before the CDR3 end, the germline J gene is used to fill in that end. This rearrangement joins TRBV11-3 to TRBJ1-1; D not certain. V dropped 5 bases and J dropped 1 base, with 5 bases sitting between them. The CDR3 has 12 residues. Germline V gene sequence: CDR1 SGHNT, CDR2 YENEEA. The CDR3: CASSRGNTEAFF. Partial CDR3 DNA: TGTGCCAGCAGCAGAGGGAACACTGAA.

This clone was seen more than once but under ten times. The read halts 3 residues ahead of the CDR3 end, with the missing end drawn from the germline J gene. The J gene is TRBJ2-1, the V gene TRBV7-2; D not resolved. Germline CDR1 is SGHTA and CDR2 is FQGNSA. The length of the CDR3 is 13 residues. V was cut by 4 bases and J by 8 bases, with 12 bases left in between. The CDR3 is CASSSRLNYEQFF. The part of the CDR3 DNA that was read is TGTGCCAGCAGCTCCAGACTGAACTATGAG.

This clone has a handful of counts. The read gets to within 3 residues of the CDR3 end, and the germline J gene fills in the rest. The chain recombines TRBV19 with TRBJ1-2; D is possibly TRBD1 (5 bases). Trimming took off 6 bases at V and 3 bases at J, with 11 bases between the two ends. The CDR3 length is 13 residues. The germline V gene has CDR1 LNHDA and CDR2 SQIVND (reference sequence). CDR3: CASSPDRYYGYTF. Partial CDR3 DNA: TGTGCCAGTAGCCCAGACAGATACTATGGC.

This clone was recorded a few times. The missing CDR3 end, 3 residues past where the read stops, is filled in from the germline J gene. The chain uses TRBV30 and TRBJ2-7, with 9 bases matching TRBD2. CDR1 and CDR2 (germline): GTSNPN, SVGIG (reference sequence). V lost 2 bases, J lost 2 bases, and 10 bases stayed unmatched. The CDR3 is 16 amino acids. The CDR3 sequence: CAWSQREAPVTYEQYF. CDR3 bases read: TGTGCCTGGAGTCAGCGGGAGGCCCCGGTGACCTACGAG. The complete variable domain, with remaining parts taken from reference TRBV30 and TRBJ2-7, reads SQTIHQWPATLVQPVGSPLSLECTVEGTSNPNLYWYRQAAGRGLQLLFYSVGIGQISSEVPQNLSASRPQDRQFILSSKKLLLSDSGFYLCAWSQREAPVTYEQYFGPGTRLTVT.

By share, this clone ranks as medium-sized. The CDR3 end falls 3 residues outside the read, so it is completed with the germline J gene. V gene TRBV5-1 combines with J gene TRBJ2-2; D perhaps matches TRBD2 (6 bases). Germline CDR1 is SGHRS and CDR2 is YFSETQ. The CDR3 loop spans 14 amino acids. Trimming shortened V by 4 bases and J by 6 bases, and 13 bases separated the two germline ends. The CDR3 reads CASSAGTPAGELFF. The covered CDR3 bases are TGCGCCAGCAGCGCCGGGACTCCGGCCGGGGAG.

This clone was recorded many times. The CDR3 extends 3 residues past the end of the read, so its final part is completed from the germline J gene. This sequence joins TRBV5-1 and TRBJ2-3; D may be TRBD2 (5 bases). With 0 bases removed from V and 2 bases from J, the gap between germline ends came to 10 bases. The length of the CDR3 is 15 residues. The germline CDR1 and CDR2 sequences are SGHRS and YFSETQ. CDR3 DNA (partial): TGCGCCAGCAGCTTGGGGAGCGGACCCACAGATACG. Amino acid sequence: CASSLGSGPTDT. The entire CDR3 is CASSLGSGPTDTQYF.

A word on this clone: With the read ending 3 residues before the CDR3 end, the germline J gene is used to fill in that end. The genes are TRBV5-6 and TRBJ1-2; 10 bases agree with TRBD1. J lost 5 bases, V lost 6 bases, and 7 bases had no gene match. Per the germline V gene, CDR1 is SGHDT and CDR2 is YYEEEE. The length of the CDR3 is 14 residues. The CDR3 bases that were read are TGTGCCAGCAACCTCGGGACAGGGGTGTATGGC. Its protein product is CASNLGTGVYG. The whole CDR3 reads CASNLGTGVYGYTF.

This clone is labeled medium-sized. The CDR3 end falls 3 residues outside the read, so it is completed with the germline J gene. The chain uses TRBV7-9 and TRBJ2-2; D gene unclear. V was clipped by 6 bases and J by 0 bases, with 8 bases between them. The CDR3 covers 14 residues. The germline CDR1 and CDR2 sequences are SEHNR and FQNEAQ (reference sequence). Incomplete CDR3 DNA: TGTGCCAGCAGACCAGGAACGAACACCGGGGAG. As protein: CASRPGTNTGE. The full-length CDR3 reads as CASRPGTNTGELFF. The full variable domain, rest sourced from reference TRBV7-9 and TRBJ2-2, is DTGVSQNPRHKITKRGQNVTFRCDPISEHNRLYWYRQTLGQGPEFLTYFQNEAQLEKSRLLSDRFSAERPKGSFSTLEIQRTEQGDSAMYLCASRPGTNTGELFFGEGSRLTVL.

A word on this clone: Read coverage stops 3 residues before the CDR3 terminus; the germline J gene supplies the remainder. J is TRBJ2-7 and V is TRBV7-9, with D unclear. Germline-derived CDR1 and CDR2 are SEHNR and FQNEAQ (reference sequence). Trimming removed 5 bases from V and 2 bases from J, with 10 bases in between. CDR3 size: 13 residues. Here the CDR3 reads CASSLPTTYEQYF. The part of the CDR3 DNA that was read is TGTGCCAGCAGCCTACCCACTACCTACGAG.

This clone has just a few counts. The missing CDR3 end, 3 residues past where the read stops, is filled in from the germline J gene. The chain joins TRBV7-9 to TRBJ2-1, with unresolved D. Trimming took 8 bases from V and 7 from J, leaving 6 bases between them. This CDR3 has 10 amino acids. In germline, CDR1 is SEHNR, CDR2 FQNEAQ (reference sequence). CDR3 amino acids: CASVSNEQFF. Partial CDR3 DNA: TGTGCCAGCGTCAGTAATGAG.

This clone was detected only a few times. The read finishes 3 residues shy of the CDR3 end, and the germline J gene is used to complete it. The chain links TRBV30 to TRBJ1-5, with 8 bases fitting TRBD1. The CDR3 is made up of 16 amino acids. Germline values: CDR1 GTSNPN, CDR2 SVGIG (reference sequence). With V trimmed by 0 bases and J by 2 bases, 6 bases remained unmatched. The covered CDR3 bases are TGTGCCTGGAGTGTCAGGGGGCCCCGACGCAATCAGCCC. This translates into CAWSVRGPRRNQP. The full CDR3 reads CAWSVRGPRRNQPQHF.

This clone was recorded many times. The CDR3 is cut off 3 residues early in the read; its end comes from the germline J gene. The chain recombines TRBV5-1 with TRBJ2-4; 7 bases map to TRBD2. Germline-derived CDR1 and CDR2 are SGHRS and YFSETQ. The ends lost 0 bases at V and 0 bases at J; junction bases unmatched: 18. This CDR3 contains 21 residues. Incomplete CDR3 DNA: TGCGCCAGCAGCTTGGATCCGCTGGGTAGCGGGTCGGACCTAGCCAAAAACATT. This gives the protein CASSLDPLGSGSDLAKNI. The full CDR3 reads CASSLDPLGSGSDLAKNIQYF.

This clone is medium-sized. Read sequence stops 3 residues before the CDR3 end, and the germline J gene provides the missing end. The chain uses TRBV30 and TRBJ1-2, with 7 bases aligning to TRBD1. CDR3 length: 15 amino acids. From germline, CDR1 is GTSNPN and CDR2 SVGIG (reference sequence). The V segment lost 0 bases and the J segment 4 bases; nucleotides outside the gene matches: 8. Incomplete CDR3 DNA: TGTGCCTGGAGTGTCTCAGGAGGGGGCCTCTATGGC. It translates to CAWSVSGGGLYG. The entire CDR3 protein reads CAWSVSGGGLYGYTF.

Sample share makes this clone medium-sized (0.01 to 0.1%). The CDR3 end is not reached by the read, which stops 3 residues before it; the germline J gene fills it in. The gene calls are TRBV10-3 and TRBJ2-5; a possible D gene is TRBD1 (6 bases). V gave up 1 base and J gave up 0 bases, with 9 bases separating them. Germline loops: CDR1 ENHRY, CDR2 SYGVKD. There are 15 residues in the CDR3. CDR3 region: CAISEYTGNQETQYF. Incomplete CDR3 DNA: TGTGCCATCAGTGAGTACACAGGGAACCAAGAGACC.

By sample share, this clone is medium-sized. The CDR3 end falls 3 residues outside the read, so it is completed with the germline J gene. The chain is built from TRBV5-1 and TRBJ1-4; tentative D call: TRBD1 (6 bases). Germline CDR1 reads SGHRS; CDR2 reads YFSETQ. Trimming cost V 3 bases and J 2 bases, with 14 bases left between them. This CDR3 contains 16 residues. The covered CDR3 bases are TGCGCCAGCAGCTCGACACTTACAGGGACTAATGAAAAA. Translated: CASSSTLTGTNEK. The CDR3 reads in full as CASSSTLTGTNEKLFF.

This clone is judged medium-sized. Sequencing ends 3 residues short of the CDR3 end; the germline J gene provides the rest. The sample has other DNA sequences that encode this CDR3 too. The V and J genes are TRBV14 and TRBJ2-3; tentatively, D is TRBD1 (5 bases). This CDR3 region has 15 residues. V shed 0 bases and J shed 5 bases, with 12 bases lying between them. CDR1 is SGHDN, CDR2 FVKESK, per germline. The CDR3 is CASSQDRASGDTQYF. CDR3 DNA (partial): TGTGCCAGCAGCCAAGACAGGGCTTCCGGAGATACG.

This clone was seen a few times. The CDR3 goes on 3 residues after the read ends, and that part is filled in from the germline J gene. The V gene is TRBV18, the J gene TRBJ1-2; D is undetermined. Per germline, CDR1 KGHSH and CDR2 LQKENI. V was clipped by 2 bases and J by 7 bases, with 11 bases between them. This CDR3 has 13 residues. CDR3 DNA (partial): TGTGCCAGCTCACCAGAGGGTTCGGTTGGC. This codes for CASSPEGSVG. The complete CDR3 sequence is CASSPEGSVGYTF.

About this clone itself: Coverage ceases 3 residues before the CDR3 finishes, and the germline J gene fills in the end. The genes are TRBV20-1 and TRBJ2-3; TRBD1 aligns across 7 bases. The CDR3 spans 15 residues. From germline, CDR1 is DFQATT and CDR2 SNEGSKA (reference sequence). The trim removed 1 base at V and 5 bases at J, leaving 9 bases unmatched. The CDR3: CSARGVRGRKDTQYF. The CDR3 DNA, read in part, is TGCAGTGCTAGAGGGGTGAGGGGGCGAAAAGATACG.

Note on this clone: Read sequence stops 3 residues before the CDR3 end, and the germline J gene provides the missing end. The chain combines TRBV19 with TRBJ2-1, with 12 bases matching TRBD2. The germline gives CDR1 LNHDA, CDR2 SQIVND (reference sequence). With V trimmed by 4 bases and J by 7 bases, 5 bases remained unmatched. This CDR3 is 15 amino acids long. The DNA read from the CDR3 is TGTGCCAGTAGTAGACTAGCGGGAGTTGATAATGAG. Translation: CASSRLAGVDNE. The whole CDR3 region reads CASSRLAGVDNEQFF.

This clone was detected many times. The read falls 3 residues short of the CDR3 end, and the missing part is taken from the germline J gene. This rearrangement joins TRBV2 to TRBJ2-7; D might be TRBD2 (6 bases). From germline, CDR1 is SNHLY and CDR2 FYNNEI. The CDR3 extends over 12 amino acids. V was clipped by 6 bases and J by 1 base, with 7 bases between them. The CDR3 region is CASRGLSYEQYF. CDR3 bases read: TGTGCCAGCAGGGGACTGTCCTACGAG.

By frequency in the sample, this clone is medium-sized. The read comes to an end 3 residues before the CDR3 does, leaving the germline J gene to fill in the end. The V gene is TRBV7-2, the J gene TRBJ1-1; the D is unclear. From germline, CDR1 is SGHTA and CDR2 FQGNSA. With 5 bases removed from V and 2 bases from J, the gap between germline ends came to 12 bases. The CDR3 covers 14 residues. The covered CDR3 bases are TGTGCCAGCAGCGTCCTGCGCGGCAACACTGAA. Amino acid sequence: CASSVLRGNTE. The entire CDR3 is CASSVLRGNTEAFF.

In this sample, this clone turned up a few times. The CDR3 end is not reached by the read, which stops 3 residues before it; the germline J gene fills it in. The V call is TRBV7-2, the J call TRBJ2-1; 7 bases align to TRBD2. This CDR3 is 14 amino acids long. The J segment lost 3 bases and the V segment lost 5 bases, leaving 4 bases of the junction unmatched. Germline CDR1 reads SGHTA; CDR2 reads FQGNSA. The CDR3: CASSKSGDYNEQFF. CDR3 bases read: TGTGCCAGCAGCAAAAGCGGGGACTACAATGAG.

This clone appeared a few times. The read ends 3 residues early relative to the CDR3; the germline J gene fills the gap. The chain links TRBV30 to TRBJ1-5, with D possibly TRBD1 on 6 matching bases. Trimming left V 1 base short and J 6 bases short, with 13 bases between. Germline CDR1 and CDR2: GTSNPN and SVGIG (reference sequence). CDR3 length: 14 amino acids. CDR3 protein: CAWSAGLRGQPQHF. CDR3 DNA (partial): TGTGCCTGGAGTGCCGGACTCAGGGGTCAGCCC.

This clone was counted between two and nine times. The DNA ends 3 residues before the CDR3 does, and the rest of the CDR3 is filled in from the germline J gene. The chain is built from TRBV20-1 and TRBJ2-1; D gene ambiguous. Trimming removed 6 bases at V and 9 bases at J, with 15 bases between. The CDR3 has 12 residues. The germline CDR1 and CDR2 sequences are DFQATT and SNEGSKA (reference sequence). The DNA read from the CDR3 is TGCAGTGCCAGCCACGGGTCGGGTGAG. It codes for CSASHGSGE. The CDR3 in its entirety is CSASHGSGEQFF.

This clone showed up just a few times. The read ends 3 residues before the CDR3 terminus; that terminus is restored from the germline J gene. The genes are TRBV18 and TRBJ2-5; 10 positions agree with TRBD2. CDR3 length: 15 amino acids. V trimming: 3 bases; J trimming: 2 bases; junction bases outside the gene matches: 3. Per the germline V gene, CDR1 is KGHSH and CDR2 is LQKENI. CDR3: CASSPLLAGQETQYF. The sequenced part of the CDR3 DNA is TGTGCCAGCTCACCGCTACTAGCGGGGCAAGAGACC.

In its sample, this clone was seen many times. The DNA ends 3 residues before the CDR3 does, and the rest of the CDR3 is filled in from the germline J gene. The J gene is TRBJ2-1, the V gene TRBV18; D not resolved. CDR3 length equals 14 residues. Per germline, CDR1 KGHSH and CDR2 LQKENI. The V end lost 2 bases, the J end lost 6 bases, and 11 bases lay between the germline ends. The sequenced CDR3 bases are TGTGCCAGCTCACCAGCCTACTCGGGCAATGAG. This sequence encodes CASSPAYSGNE. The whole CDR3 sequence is CASSPAYSGNEQFF.